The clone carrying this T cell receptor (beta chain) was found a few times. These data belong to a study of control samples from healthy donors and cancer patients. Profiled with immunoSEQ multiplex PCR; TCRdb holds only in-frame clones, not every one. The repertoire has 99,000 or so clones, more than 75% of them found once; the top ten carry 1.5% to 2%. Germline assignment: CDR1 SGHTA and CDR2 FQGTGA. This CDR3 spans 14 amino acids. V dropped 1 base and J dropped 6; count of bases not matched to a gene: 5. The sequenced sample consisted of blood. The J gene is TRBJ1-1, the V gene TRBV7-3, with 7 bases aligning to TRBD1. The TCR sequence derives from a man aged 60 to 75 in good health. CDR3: CASSLNGGQSEAFF. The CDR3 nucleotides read TGTGCCAGCAGCTTAAATGGGGGACAGTCTGAAGCTTTCTTT.